Listed here are 19 T cell receptor beta chains from one sample, sequenced in a study of blood T cells in healthy people across ages (dated by TCRdb to between 2014 and 2017). Libraries came from 5' RACE. Sequencer: Illumina HiSeq 2500. A second PCR of roughly 7 to 11 cycles was performed with a sample-barcoded 5' primer and a J-beta primer mix. TCRdb cleaned the public reads at Q25 with fastp, built clones with MiXCR and kept in-frame beta chains. Each CDR3 protein appears once, grouped with its most common genes and DNA. The sample table contains some 1.7 million distinct CDR3 sequences; only one count was recorded for over 25% of them. 6.5% to 8.5% of the sample belongs to the ten largest clones. Sequenced input: blood. These receptors were taken from a woman in her 30s in good health.

About this clonotype: This may stem from a read error, because a much larger clone lies one nucleotide away. The CDR3 does not close with the conserved phenylalanine or tryptophan, likely indicating a read error. The chain couples TRBV7-2 to TRBJ2-2; tentative D call: TRBD1 (5 bases). Deletions cut 2 bases from V and 4 bases from J, with 8 bases between. Per the germline V gene, CDR1 is SGHTA and CDR2 is FQGNSA. This CDR3 is 14 amino acids long. In DNA form, the CDR3 reads TGTGCCAGCAGCTTACAGGGATCCACCGGGGAGCTGTTTGTT. Encoded protein: CASSLQGSTGELFV.

The rearrangement uses TRBV4-3 and TRBJ2-1; no definite D call. The V gene's germline CDR1 is LGHNA and CDR2 YSLEER. Deletions cut 5 bases from V and 9 bases from J, with 17 bases between. CDR3 length equals 14 residues. In nucleotides, the CDR3 is TGCGCCAGCAGCGATACGAAGCTGCATCCTGAGCAGTTCTTC. It codes for CASSDTKLHPEQFF.

This clonotype was recorded at least ten times. V gene TRBV6-5 combines with J gene TRBJ2-1, with a possible D match to TRBD2 (8 bases). V lost 6 bases and J lost 7, with 19 bases in between. CDR1 is MNHEY, CDR2 SVGAGI, per germline. The CDR3 sequence is 15 residues long. The chain's CDR3 is CASSHGGAGGNEQFF. CDR3 nucleotide sequence: TGTGCCAGCAGCCACGGGGGGGCAGGGGGGAATGAGCAGTTCTTC.

In this sample, this clonotype turned up many times. The CDR3: CASSYRPGTINEQYF. CDR3 sequence (DNA): TGTGCCAGCAGTTACCGTCCCGGGACTATAAACGAGCAGTACTTC. The gene calls are TRBV6-6 and TRBJ2-7, with TRBD2 matching 7 bases. CDR1 is MNHNY and CDR2 is SVGAGI in the germline V gene (reference sequence). Trimming removed 2 bases from V and 5 bases from J; junction bases left unmatched: 9. CDR3 length: 15 amino acids.

With respect to this clonotype: Possible read error: a much larger clone is one base away. The rearrangement joins TRBV28 to TRBJ2-1, with a possible D match to TRBD1 (5 bases). The CDR3 consists of 13 residues. The germline gives CDR1 MDHEN, CDR2 SYDVKM. CDR3 sequence reads: CASSLNWGNERFF. The CDR3 DNA is TGTGCCAGCAGTTTAAACTGGGGCAATGAGCGGTTCTTC.

Regarding this clonotype: This may be a read error: a much more frequent sequence differs by one nucleotide. The genes are TRBV3-1 and TRBJ2-1; a possible D gene is TRBD2 (6 bases). Germline V lookup: CDR1 LGHDT, CDR2 YNNKEL (reference sequence). The CDR3 contains 13 residues. CDR3 sequence (DNA): TGTACCAGCAGCCAAGACCGGCGGGGTGAGCAGTTCTTC. Translating it yields CTSSQDRRGEQFF.

This rearrangement joins TRBV3-1 to TRBJ2-7; TRBD2 agrees at 11 bases. The CDR3 has 14 residues. The germline gives CDR1 LGHDT, CDR2 YNNKEL (reference sequence). V shed 8 bases, J shed 4 bases, and the junction held 7 bases outside the gene matches. The CDR3 is CASALAGVPYEQYF. The CDR3 bases are TGTGCCAGCGCACTAGCGGGAGTGCCGTACGAGCAGTACTTC.

The V and J genes are TRBV28 and TRBJ2-2; D ambiguous. The CDR3 is 15 amino acids. V lost 2 bases, J lost 3 bases, and 10 bases lay in between. CDR1 is MDHEN and CDR2 is SYDVKM in the germline V gene. The CDR3 DNA reads TGTGCCAGCAGTTTAGGCCAGTTGGACACCGGGGAGCTGTTTTTT. It encodes CASSLGQLDTGELFF. The full variable domain, in which reference TRBV28 and TRBJ2-2 provide the parts outside the CDR3, is DVKVTQSSRYLVKRTGEKVFLECVQDMDHENMFWYRQDPGLGLRLIYFSYDVKMKEKGDIPEGYSVSREKKERFSLILESASTNQTSMYLCASSLGQLDTGELFFGEGSRLTVL.

This clonotype was observed at least ten times. An end of the junction differs from the germline gene, which may be a read error. V is TRBV3-1 and J is TRBJ2-3; the D gene is possibly TRBD2 (6 bases). Germline loops: CDR1 LGHDT, CDR2 YNNKEL (reference sequence). The CDR3 covers 14 residues. The CDR3 sequence: CASSQGTSTDTQYF. The CDR3 DNA follows: TGCGCCAGCAGCCAAGGGACTAGCACAGATACGCAGTATTTT.

This clonotype was recorded at least ten times. The chain is built from TRBV9 and TRBJ1-2; D perhaps matches TRBD1 (6 bases). V was cut by 3 bases and J by 0 bases, with 9 bases left in between. The CDR3 contains 14 residues. Per germline, CDR1 SGDLS and CDR2 YYNGEE. This chain's CDR3 is CASSGAGANYGYTF. The CDR3 DNA is TGTGCCAGCAGCGGGGCAGGGGCTAACTATGGCTACACCTTC.

The V gene is TRBV2, the J gene TRBJ2-5; D gene unclear. Trimming took off 5 bases at V and 5 bases at J, with 18 bases between the two ends. CDR1 and CDR2 from the germline V gene are SNHLY and FYNNEI. The CDR3 has 15 amino acids. CDR3 residues: CASSIQVSWSETQYF. The CDR3 DNA reads as TGTGCCAGCAGTATCCAGGTATCGTGGTCGGAGACCCAGTACTTC.

This clonotype has just a few counts. This sequence joins TRBV7-2 and TRBJ2-3, with D hard to call. With 6 bases removed from V and 1 base from J, the gap between germline ends came to 11 bases. CDR3 length: 14 residues. Germline values: CDR1 SGHTA, CDR2 FQGNSA. The CDR3 is CASRRAIGTDTQYF. CDR3 nucleotide sequence: TGTGCCAGCAGACGGGCTATCGGCACAGATACGCAGTATTTT.

The rearrangement links TRBV9 to TRBJ2-2; D gene uncertain. The CDR3 has 13 amino acids. CDR1 and CDR2 from the germline V gene are SGDLS and YYNGEE. V was shortened by 1 base and J by 6 bases, with 7 bases between the two germline ends. CDR3 bases: TGTGCCAGCAGCGTAAATGCTCCCGGGGAGCTGTTTTTT. It yields the protein CASSVNAPGELFF.

The CDR3 is CSATLGEWGTTEAFF. The CDR3 DNA sequence: TGCAGTGCCACGTTGGGGGAGTGGGGTACCACTGAAGCTTTCTTT. J is TRBJ1-1 and V is TRBV20-1, with a possible D match to TRBD1 (5 bases). V was pared by 6 bases and J by 4 bases, with 21 bases between. The CDR3 sequence is 15 residues long. The V gene's germline CDR1 is DFQATT and CDR2 SNEGSKA (reference sequence).

Ten or more counts support this clonotype. The CDR3 DNA reads as TGTGCCAGCAGCTCCGGGGATCACTACGAGCAGTACTTC. Its protein is CASSSGDHYEQYF. This chain joins TRBV5-5 and TRBJ2-7; D may be TRBD2 (5 bases). Germline assignment: CDR1 SGHKS and CDR2 YYEKEE (reference sequence). V lost 3 bases to trimming and J lost 3 bases, with 10 bases between them. This CDR3 comprises 13 residues. Using reference TRBV5-5 and TRBJ2-7 for the parts outside the CDR3, the full variable domain is DAGVTQSPTHLIKTRGQQVTLRCSPISGHKSVSWYQQVLGQGPQFIFQYYEKEERGRGNFPDRFSARQFPNYSSELNVNALLLGDSALYLCASSSGDHYEQYFGPGTRLTVT.

Turning to this clonotype: A much larger clone differs by one base, so this may be a read error. V is TRBV4-3 and J is TRBJ2-7; D assignment may be TRBD1 or TRBD2 (6 bases each). V gave up 0 bases and J gave up 3 bases, with 12 bases separating them. Germline values: CDR1 LGHNA, CDR2 YSLEER. The CDR3 extends over 15 amino acids. CDR3 region: CASSQEGGSRYEQYF. Written as DNA, the CDR3 is TGCGCCAGCAGCCAAGAGGGGGGCAGTCGCTACGAGCAGTACTTC.

The chain employs TRBV5-5 and TRBJ2-3; D remains ambiguous. CDR1 and CDR2 from the germline V gene are SGHKS and YYEKEE (reference sequence). Trimming removed 0 bases at V and 0 bases at J, with 11 bases between. This CDR3 spans 16 amino acids. CDR3 coding DNA: TGTGCCAGCAGCTTGGTCGGGTCCCCTAGCACAGATACGCAGTATTTT. It yields the protein CASSLVGSPSTDTQYF.

This clonotype showed up many times. The V gene is TRBV20-1, the J gene TRBJ2-7; 9 nucleotides agree with TRBD2. This CDR3 spans 14 amino acids. Trimming cost V 2 bases and J 2 bases; bases outside gene matches: 4. CDR1 is DFQATT and CDR2 is SNEGSKA in the germline V gene (reference sequence). The CDR3 sequence: CSARRLADPYEQYF. The CDR3, as DNA: TGCAGTGCTAGAAGACTAGCGGACCCCTACGAGCAGTACTTC.

The table lists this clonotype with a few counts. The chain carries TRBV6-4 and TRBJ2-5; D is undetermined. V gave up 3 bases and J gave up 3 bases, with 14 bases separating them. CDR1 and CDR2 (germline): MRHNA, SNTAGT. This CDR3 is built from 15 residues. The CDR3 loop is CASSESSSPKETQYF. The DNA of the CDR3 is TGTGCCAGCAGTGAATCGAGTTCCCCCAAAGAGACCCAGTACTTC.